This section outlines one T cell receptor beta chain sequence together with its context. Its antigen is undetermined. The record originates from a study of beta chain features in type 1 diabetes. Study findings and constraints: Among type 1 diabetes patients, VDJ junctions had fewer insertions and more deletions. Relative to healthy donors, patients appeared to have naive, central memory and Treg TCRB repertoires that were more similar.

The V end lost 6 bases, the J end lost 7 bases, and 23 bases lay between the germline ends. CDR3 size: 15 residues. CDR1 and CDR2 from the germline V gene are SQVTM and ANQGSEA. Expressed TCRB transcripts were sequenced because the isolated RNA had all been reverse transcribed beforehand. Produced via immunoSEQ multiplex PCR; TCRdb's table is partial and in-frame only. The sample consists of around 500,000 clones, 11% of them appearing once. Sequenced material: naive CD4+ T cells from blood. The V gene is TRBV29-1, the J gene TRBJ2-3, with D perhaps matching TRBD1 or TRBD2 (7 bases each). The receptor comes from a young woman in good health. The CDR3 bases are TGCAGCGTCAACAACCTCGACAGGGAGGGGAATACGCAGTATTTT. Protein product: CSVNNLDREGNTQYF.